A selection of T cell receptor beta chains follows, all from one sample in a study of T-cell memory formation after mild COVID-19. TCRdb called the 5' RACE reads again in MiXCR, with one record for every CDR3 protein. The top ten hold about 21% of the sample, which has a few hundred thousand distinct CDR3 sequences, more than 20% seen once. Sequences were obtained from PBMCs or a T cell subset sorted from them (not recorded which). Receptors were obtained from a man younger than 35 who had mild COVID-19 (a few samples of this study predate the infection). Cell type and time point are not known. Both conserved end residues are part of each CDR3. D genes are given only for firm matches. Size is omitted from some rows. Given values are once, few, many or a class for expanded clones.

>-|-|TRBJ1-2|TRBV7-9
CASSQNREANYGYTF
TGTGCCAGCAGCCAAAACAGGGAAGCTAACTATGGCTACACCTTC
>-|-|TRBJ1-6|TRBV7-9
CASSLRANLEGNSPLHF
TGTGCCAGCAGCTTACGGGCCAACCTGGAGGGCAATTCACCCCTCCACTTT
>-|many|TRBJ2-7|TRBV4-3
CASSQASTSYYEQYF
TGCGCCAGCAGCCAGGCCAGCACCTCCTACTACGAGCAGTACTTC
>-|-|TRBJ2-1|TRBV5-1
CATQAGPSNNEQFF
TGCGCCACCCAGGCTGGGCCGAGTAACAATGAGCAGTTCTTC
>-|many|TRBJ2-3|TRBV15
CATSRDQVTDTQYF
TGTGCCACCAGCAGAGATCAAGTGACAGATACGCAGTATTTT
>TRBD2|many|TRBJ2-5|TRBV5-4
CASSTGLDGETQYF
TGTGCCAGCAGCACGGGACTAGACGGGGAGACCCAGTACTTC
>TRBD1|-|TRBJ2-5|TRBV20-1
CSAGDSQETQYF
TGCAGTGCTGGGGACAGCCAAGAGACCCAGTACTTC
>TRBD1|-|TRBJ2-5|TRBV2
CASTRGPQETQYF
TGTGCCAGCACCAGGGGGCCACAAGAGACCCAGTACTTC
>TRBD2|few|TRBJ2-5|TRBV6-2/TRBV6-3
CASSYPRRGQETQYF
TGTGCCAGCAGTTACCCGAGGCGGGGGCAAGAGACCCAGTACTTC
>TRBD2|-|TRBJ2-5|TRBV24-1
CATSDPRELAGGQETQYF
TGTGCCACCAGTGATCCCCGAGAGCTAGCGGGGGGGCAAGAGACCCAGTACTTC
>-|-|TRBJ2-3|TRBV6-2/TRBV6-3
CASSYSSRSGTDTQYF
TGTGCCAGCAGTTACTCGAGTAGGTCTGGCACAGATACGCAGTATTTT
>TRBD1|-|TRBJ2-1|TRBV5-1
CASSLAETGANEQFF
TGCGCCAGCAGCTTGGCCGAGACAGGGGCCAATGAGCAGTTCTTC
>-|few|TRBJ2-1|TRBV9
CASSKTGSTDNEQFF
TGTGCCAGCAGTAAAACCGGGTCGACCGACAATGAGCAGTTCTTC
>-|few|TRBJ2-2|TRBV7-8
CASLHDRTGELFF
TGTGCCAGCCTGCACGACAGGACCGGGGAGCTGTTTTTT
>-|-|TRBJ2-7|TRBV5-1
CASSQDTSYEQYF
TGCGCCAGCAGCCAAGACACGTCCTACGAGCAGTACTTC
>TRBD1|-|TRBJ2-1|TRBV7-9
CASSPETGGPYEQFF
TGTGCCAGCAGCCCCGAGACAGGGGGCCCCTACGAGCAGTTCTTC
>-|few|TRBJ1-6|TRBV28
CASSFSGPPGNSPLHF
TGTGCCAGCAGTTTCTCGGGTCCCCCGGGAAATTCACCCCTCCACTTT
>-|-|TRBJ2-3|TRBV20-1
CSARDLGRGADTQYF
TGCAGTGCTAGAGATCTTGGGAGGGGGGCAGATACGCAGTATTTT
>-|-|TRBJ2-3|TRBV4-3
CASSQEVNRVTDTQYF
TGCGCCAGCAGCCAAGAAGTGAACAGGGTAACAGATACGCAGTATTTT
>-|-|TRBJ1-1|TRBV20-1
CSARRQPTDTEAFF
TGCAGTGCTAGGCGGCAGCCTACTGACACTGAAGCTTTCTTT
>-|-|TRBJ1-4|TRBV11-2
CASSWTAANEKLFF
TGTGCCAGCAGCTGGACCGCGGCTAATGAAAAACTGTTTTTT
>TRBD2|few|TRBJ2-3|TRBV5-1
CASSFNGGADTQYF
TGCGCCAGCAGCTTTAACGGGGGGGCAGATACGCAGTATTTT
>-|few|TRBJ1-6|TRBV5-1
CASSLAGPNSPLHF
TGCGCCAGCAGCTTGGCGGGGCCTAATTCACCCCTCCACTTT
>-|-|TRBJ2-1|TRBV24-1
CATSDFRGPGDEQFF
TGTGCCACCAGTGATTTCCGGGGGCCCGGGGATGAGCAGTTCTTC
>-|-|TRBJ2-7|TRBV28
CASRPPGQGTHHEQYF
TGTGCCAGCAGGCCTCCAGGGCAGGGGACCCACCACGAGCAGTACTTC
>-|-|TRBJ1-2|TRBV6-2/TRBV6-3
CASSGQLEGYTF
TGTGCCAGCAGTGGGCAGCTCGAAGGCTACACCTTC
>-|-|TRBJ2-5|TRBV5-1
CASSPGDTSQETQYF
TGCGCCAGCAGCCCCGGGGACACCTCCCAAGAGACCCAGTACTTC
>TRBD2|few|TRBJ2-1|TRBV5-1
CASRAPGTSGGNEQFF
TGCGCCAGCAGAGCCCCTGGGACTAGCGGGGGAAATGAGCAGTTCTTC
>-|few|TRBJ2-3|TRBV3-1
CASSQAGSGDTQYF
TGTGCCAGCAGCCAAGCAGGGAGTGGAGATACGCAGTATTTT
>-|-|TRBJ2-5|TRBV20-1
CSARVPGETQYF
TGCAGTGCTAGAGTCCCCGGGGAGACCCAGTACTTC
>-|few|TRBJ1-2|TRBV5-5
CASSLVPAHGYTF
TGTGCCAGCAGCTTGGTACCAGCACATGGCTACACCTTC
>-|few|TRBJ1-5|TRBV21-1
CASRLRASRQPQHF
TGTGCCAGCAGGCTCCGGGCCAGCAGACAGCCCCAGCATTTT
>-|few|TRBJ2-3|TRBV9
CASSVEQGPTDTQYF
TGTGCCAGCAGCGTAGAGCAGGGCCCCACAGATACGCAGTATTTT
>-|-|TRBJ2-6|TRBV7-8
CASSSTGGRANVLTF
TGTGCCAGCAGCTCCACCGGGGGGCGGGCCAACGTCCTGACTTTC
>TRBD1|-|TRBJ2-2|TRBV12-3/TRBV12-4
CASSLDRGADTGELFF
TGTGCCAGCAGTTTGGACAGGGGTGCAGACACCGGGGAGCTGTTTTTT
>TRBD1|-|TRBJ1-5|TRBV6-2/TRBV6-3
CASRPDREDQPQHF
TGTGCCAGCAGACCCGACAGGGAGGACCAGCCCCAGCATTTT
>-|few|TRBJ1-1|TRBV7-3
CASSLISGTAEAFF
TGTGCCAGCAGCTTAATTTCGGGGACCGCTGAAGCTTTCTTT
>TRBD2|few|TRBJ2-1|TRBV29-1
CSLLRTSFNEQFF
TGCAGCCTCCTCCGGACTAGCTTCAATGAGCAGTTCTTC
>-|few|TRBJ1-1|TRBV6-5
CASSYYFKGDTEAFF
TGTGCCAGCAGTTATTATTTTAAGGGCGACACTGAAGCTTTCTTT
>-|-|TRBJ1-1|TRBV12-3/TRBV12-4
CASSTMTGLNTEAFF
TGTGCCAGCAGTACAATGACAGGTTTGAACACTGAAGCTTTCTTT
>-|-|TRBJ1-5|TRBV15
CATSRDRDEATAQHF
TGTGCCACCAGCAGAGATAGGGACGAGGCGACGGCCCAGCATTTT
>TRBD1|-|TRBJ1-5|TRBV24-1
CATSDQPRGRRQPQHF
TGTGCCACCAGTGACCAACCCAGGGGGCGCCGACAGCCCCAGCATTTT
>-|-|TRBJ1-5|TRBV20-1
CSARDRRGGDQPQHF
TGCAGTGCTAGAGATAGGCGGGGTGGGGATCAGCCCCAGCATTTT
>-|few|TRBJ2-1|TRBV27
CASSLPAGGDEQFF
TGTGCCAGCAGTCTCCCGGCAGGTGGGGATGAGCAGTTCTTC
>TRBD1|-|TRBJ2-5|TRBV5-6
CASSFWTGHQETQYF
TGTGCCAGCAGCTTCTGGACAGGACACCAAGAGACCCAGTACTTC
>-|-|TRBJ1-5|TRBV3-1
CASSQQGPGGQPQHF
TGTGCCAGCAGCCAGCAAGGACCCGGGGGGCAGCCCCAGCATTTT
>TRBD1|-|TRBJ1-1|TRBV4-2
CASSPTGTANTEAFF
TGTGCCAGCAGCCCTACCGGGACAGCGAACACTGAAGCTTTCTTT
>-|-|TRBJ2-4|TRBV20-1
CSARTENIQYF
TGCAGTGCGCGGACAGAAAACATTCAGTACTTC